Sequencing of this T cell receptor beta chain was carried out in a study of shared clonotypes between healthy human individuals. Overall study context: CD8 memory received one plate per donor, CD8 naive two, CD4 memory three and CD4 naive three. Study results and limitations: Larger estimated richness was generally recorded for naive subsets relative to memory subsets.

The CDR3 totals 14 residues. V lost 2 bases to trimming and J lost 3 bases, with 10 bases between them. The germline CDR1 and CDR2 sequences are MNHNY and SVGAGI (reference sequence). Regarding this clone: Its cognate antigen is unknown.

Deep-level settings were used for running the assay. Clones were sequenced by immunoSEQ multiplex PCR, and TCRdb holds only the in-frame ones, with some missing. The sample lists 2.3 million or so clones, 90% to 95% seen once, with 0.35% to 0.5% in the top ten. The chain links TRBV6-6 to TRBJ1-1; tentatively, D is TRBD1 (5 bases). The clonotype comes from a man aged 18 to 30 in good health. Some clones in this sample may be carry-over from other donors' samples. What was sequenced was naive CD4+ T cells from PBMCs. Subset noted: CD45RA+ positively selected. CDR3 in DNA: TGTGCCAGCAGTTACCTGGCGGGGGACACTGAAGCTTTCTTT. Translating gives CASSYLAGDTEAFF.